Shown below are 15 T cell receptor beta chains from a single sample sequenced in a study of cytomegalovirus exposure and HLA in healthy donors. The PCR contained 60 Vbeta and 13 Jbeta primers. Produced via immunoSEQ multiplex PCR; TCRdb's table is partial and in-frame only. The repertoire holds roughly 240,000 clones, with over 75% as singletons. Sequenced material: PBMCs. The receptors here all came from a boy aged 10-17 years in good health and CMV-seronegative.

The CDR3 here is CASSLGAQGDYGYTF. CDR3 nucleotides: TGTGCCAGCAGCTTGGGGGCCCAGGGCGACTATGGCTACACCTTC. The chain is built from TRBV5-4 and TRBJ1-2; tentative D call: TRBD1 (5 bases). Germline lookup yields CDR1 SGHNT and CDR2 YYREEE (reference sequence). V shed 0 bases and J shed 3 bases, with 12 bases lying between them. This CDR3 is built from 15 residues.

To note about this clone: A junction end diverges from the germline sequence, so it may reflect a read error. The chain employs TRBV7-9 and TRBJ1-1; 7 nucleotides match TRBD1. Germline V gives CDR1 SEHNR, CDR2 FQNEAQ (reference sequence). CDR3 length: 17 amino acids. CDR3 nucleotides: TGTTCCAGCAGCTTAGGGGACAGTTGGGCGAGGAACACTGAAGCTTTCTTT. It specifies CSSSLGDSWARNTEAFF.

The chain recombines TRBV4-1 with TRBJ2-2, with D possibly TRBD2 on 6 matching bases. The length of the CDR3 is 15 residues. V gave up 5 bases and J gave up 1 base, with 11 bases separating them. Germline V gene data show CDR1 as MGHRA and CDR2 as YSYEKL. The CDR3 loop reads CASSGAGMNTGELFF. CDR3 DNA: TGCGCCAGCAGCGGGGCGGGAATGAACACCGGGGAGCTGTTTTTT.

Only one count was recorded for this clone. The chain combines TRBV6-5 with TRBJ2-7; tentatively, D is TRBD1 (6 bases). Trimming removed 5 bases at V and 0 bases at J, with 11 bases between. The CDR3 length is 14 residues. Germline loops: CDR1 MNHEY, CDR2 SVGAGI. CDR3 sequence (DNA): TGTGCCAGCAGTCCTCGGGACAACTCCTACGAGCAGTACTTC. Residues: CASSPRDNSYEQYF.

The rearrangement joins TRBV6-6 to TRBJ1-1; unclear D gene. The V gene's germline CDR1 is MNHNY and CDR2 SVGAGI (reference sequence). This CDR3 spans 13 amino acids. The germline V and J ends were trimmed by 5 bases and 7 bases, with 14 bases remaining between them. The CDR3 region has the DNA TGTGCCAGCAGTCCCGACCGCGGGGATGAAGCTTTCTTT. Residues: CASSPDRGDEAFF.

This rearrangement joins TRBV5-5 to TRBJ2-5, with D possibly matching TRBD2 (5 bases). In germline, CDR1 is SGHKS, CDR2 YYEKEE (reference sequence). This CDR3 is built from 13 residues. The V end was cut by 2 bases, the J end by 4 bases, with 9 bases between. Here the CDR3 DNA reads TGTGCCAGCAGCTTTGTCGCGGGAGAGACCCAGTACTTC. Translated: CASSFVAGETQYF.

The gene calls are TRBV19 and TRBJ2-3; D is unresolved. The CDR3 length is 14 residues. Germline V gene data show CDR1 as LNHDA and CDR2 as SQIVND (reference sequence). The V end was cut by 4 bases, the J end by 0 bases, with 8 bases between. The CDR3 coding sequence is TGTGCCAGTAGTAAACTTGAGAGCACAGATACGCAGTATTTT. Translating it yields CASSKLESTDTQYF.

The CDR3 region has the DNA TGTGCCAGCAGTCGCCGACTAGTCCAAGAGACCCAGTACTTC. Translated: CASSRRLVQETQYF. V usage is TRBV27 and J usage is TRBJ2-5, with D perhaps TRBD2 (6 bases). The CDR3 contains 14 residues. Germline V gene lookup returns CDR1 MNHEY and CDR2 SMNVEV (reference sequence). V dropped 5 bases and J dropped 1 base, with 11 bases sitting between them.

The chain has TRBV10-2 and TRBJ1-1; a weak D match, TRBD1 (5 bases). V lost 5 bases and J 6 bases, leaving 10 bases between the germline ends. The V gene's germline CDR1 is WSHSY and CDR2 SAAADI. The CDR3 has 12 residues. This chain's CDR3 is CASSPGFSEAFF. CDR3 bases: TGCGCCAGCAGTCCAGGGTTCTCTGAAGCTTTCTTT.

This clone showed up just a few times. The chain links TRBV27 to TRBJ1-3; D perhaps matches TRBD1 (5 bases). The CDR3 runs to 15 residues. V was trimmed by 2 bases and J by 0 bases, leaving 8 bases between them. Germline loops: CDR1 MNHEY, CDR2 SMNVEV (reference sequence). In DNA, the CDR3 is TGTGCCAGCAGTTTAGGACACGGCTCTGGAAACACCATATATTTT. This translates into CASSLGHGSGNTIYF.

The chain has TRBV7-2 and TRBJ2-2; 9 bases align to TRBD1. V lost 6 bases to trimming and J lost 1 base; unmatched junction nucleotides: 3. Germline V CDR1 and CDR2: SGHTA, FQGNSA. The CDR3 sequence is 15 residues long. The CDR3 nucleotides are TGTGCCAGCAGGAAGGGACAGGGGAACACCGGGGAGCTGTTTTTT. Its protein product is CASRKGQGNTGELFF.

This chain joins TRBV13 and TRBJ1-2; possible D gene TRBD1, 6 bases. Germline-derived CDR1 and CDR2 are PRHDT and FYEKMQ (reference sequence). The CDR3 totals 15 residues. V lost 6 bases to trimming and J lost 5 bases, with 19 bases between them. The CDR3 reads CASSPARGARYGYTF. DNA for the CDR3: TGTGCCAGCAGTCCGGCCCGGGGGGCGCGTTATGGCTACACCTTC.

The gene calls are TRBV6-1 and TRBJ2-3; D remains ambiguous. Germline loops: CDR1 MNHNS, CDR2 SASEGT. The CDR3 runs 13 residues. V lost 7 bases, J lost 1 base, and 9 bases lay in between. The CDR3 bases are TGTGCCAGCACCCGACAACGCACAGATACGCAGTATTTT. This gives the protein CASTRQRTDTQYF.

This chain connects TRBV5-1 to TRBJ1-1; D is uncertain. V lost 2 bases to trimming and J lost 2 bases, with 10 bases between them. Germline V gives CDR1 SGHRS, CDR2 YFSETQ. The CDR3 sequence is 14 residues long. In DNA, the CDR3 is TGCGCCAGCAGCTTCAACCGGGGAAACACTGAAGCTTTCTTT. Residues: CASSFNRGNTEAFF.

The chain uses TRBV6-6 and TRBJ2-7; D perhaps matches TRBD1 (6 bases). The CDR3 has 13 residues. Between the trimmed V and J ends, which lost 4 bases and 6 bases, there was a span of 13 bases. CDR1 is MNHNY and CDR2 is SVGAGI in the germline V gene (reference sequence). CDR3 region: CASSSEQGPEQYF. CDR3 in DNA: TGTGCCAGCAGTTCTGAACAGGGTCCCGAGCAGTACTTC.